Listed below are T cell receptor beta chains from one sample, sequenced in a study of T cell clusters in autoimmune cytopenias. Each CDR3 protein gets one entry in TCRdb, which reprocessed the multiplex PCR reads and gives no DNA. Here the sample table reports fewer than 3,500 distinct CDR3 sequences. Source material: peripheral blood. Receptors were obtained from a human donor with an autoimmune cytopenia or autoimmune hepatitis (not recorded which). Each CDR3 is given with its conserved first and last residue. The order of the fields is J gene, clone size, V gene, CDR3 protein. Not every row has a clone size; where given, it reads once, few, many or a size class.

J: TRBJ2-1
size: NA
V: TRBV7-9
CDR3: CASSFGTGNNEQFF

J: TRBJ1-1
size: NA
V: TRBV4-1
CDR3: CASSQASVGAFF

J: TRBJ2-3
size: NA
V: TRBV5-1
CDR3: CASSFLAGLGPRGDTQYF

J: TRBJ2-1
size: NA
V: TRBV6-1
CDR3: CASQWTSGGPYNEQFF

J: TRBJ2-7
size: medium-sized
V: TRBV15
CDR3: CATSRVHRETYEQYF

J: TRBJ2-5
size: medium-sized
V: TRBV7-2
CDR3: CASSLARDIVGETQYF

J: TRBJ1-5
size: NA
V: TRBV7-9
CDR3: CASSYDTDPQHF

J: TRBJ2-5
size: medium-sized
V: TRBV7-6
CDR3: CASSFDRKETQYF

J: TRBJ2-1
size: medium-sized
V: TRBV19
CDR3: CASSISTSSGNREQFF

J: TRBJ1-1
size: medium-sized
V: TRBV18
CDR3: CASSPLRAAEAFF

J: TRBJ2-3
size: NA
V: TRBV7-9
CDR3: CASSLIVDTQYF

J: TRBJ1-2
size: medium-sized
V: TRBV18
CDR3: CASSPQDAFGYTF

J: TRBJ1-6
size: medium-sized
V: TRBV5-1
CDR3: CASSSGQPNNSPLHF

J: TRBJ2-7
size: NA
V: TRBV20-1
CDR3: CSAFTSGGTYEQYF

J: TRBJ2-1
size: medium-sized
V: TRBV12-3/TRBV12-4
CDR3: CASRIMDSSYNEQFF

J: TRBJ1-2
size: medium-sized
V: TRBV19
CDR3: CASSPRDRLYGYTF

J: TRBJ1-2
size: medium-sized
V: TRBV10-3
CDR3: CAISGRQGLARGYTF

J: TRBJ1-2
size: NA
V: TRBV14
CDR3: CASRAGTGYGYTF

J: TRBJ2-2
size: NA
V: TRBV2
CDR3: CADSRGRTGELFF

J: TRBJ2-3
size: medium-sized
V: TRBV11-2
CDR3: CASSLDRLTDTQYF

J: TRBJ1-1
size: NA
V: TRBV20-1
CDR3: CSAWTAPNTEAFF

J: TRBJ2-5
size: NA
V: TRBV20-1
CDR3: CSARDTLETQYF

J: TRBJ2-7
size: medium-sized
V: TRBV11-2
CDR3: CASSERWLLSSYEQYF

J: TRBJ1-6
size: medium-sized
V: TRBV6-5
CDR3: CASSYSRDVNSPLHF

J: TRBJ1-1
size: NA
V: TRBV29-1
CDR3: CSVLTVGITEAFF

J: TRBJ2-7
size: medium-sized
V: TRBV19
CDR3: CASSIGGEYEQYF

J: TRBJ1-2
size: medium-sized
V: TRBV7-9
CDR3: CASSSRTAHYGYTF

J: TRBJ2-1
size: large
V: TRBV6-6
CDR3: CASGSTGDNEQFF

J: TRBJ2-1
size: NA
V: TRBV5-1
CDR3: CASSLGPDRSYNEQFF

J: TRBJ2-7
size: NA
V: TRBV28
CDR3: CASSPGRREHEQYF

J: TRBJ1-1
size: NA
V: TRBV20-1
CDR3: CSAKGWEGTEAFF

J: TRBJ1-2
size: medium-sized
V: TRBV27
CDR3: CASSRGQLTYGYTF

J: TRBJ1-2
size: medium-sized
V: TRBV19
CDR3: CASSIRDRAPGYTF

J: TRBJ2-1
size: medium-sized
V: TRBV6-1
CDR3: CASRHSFGRADIGSYNEQFF

J: TRBJ1-1
size: NA
V: TRBV28
CDR3: CASSLAAVNTEAFF

J: TRBJ2-4
size: NA
V: TRBV7-9
CDR3: CASSATKNIQYF

J: TRBJ2-7
size: medium-sized
V: TRBV27
CDR3: CASSLRRRPHEQYF

J: TRBJ1-2
size: NA
V: TRBV20-1
CDR3: CSAPRTGKNYGYTF

J: TRBJ1-3
size: medium-sized
V: TRBV19
CDR3: CASSVGAHSGNTIYF

J: TRBJ1-5
size: medium-sized
V: TRBV10-3
CDR3: CAISDMDISNQPQHF

J: TRBJ1-5
size: NA
V: TRBV7-2
CDR3: CASSPGTREHQPQHF

J: TRBJ2-5
size: NA
V: TRBV5-6
CDR3: CASSTHRQGEETQYF

J: TRBJ2-1
size: NA
V: TRBV10-3
CDR3: CAISEVGSGKNYNEQFF

J: TRBJ1-1
size: medium-sized
V: TRBV5-6
CDR3: CASSRGWTTEAFF

J: TRBJ2-3
size: large
V: TRBV6-5
CDR3: CASRDSTDTQYF

J: TRBJ2-5
size: medium-sized
V: TRBV19
CDR3: CASSLTGTKYQETQYF